What follows is one TCR beta chain and its context. The repertoire was sequenced with immunoSEQ multiplex PCR; TCRdb's copy has only in-frame clones and lacks some. The sample includes 100,000 to 130,000 clones, 90% to 95% of them seen just once. With V trimmed by 7 bases and J by 5 bases, 6 bases remained unmatched. This CDR3 region has 13 residues. From germline, CDR1 is SQVTM and CDR2 ANQGSEA. This entry is derived from a study of T cell responses to AZD1222 COVID-19 vaccine. This TCR came from an adult in good health. The chain has TRBV29-1 and TRBJ2-1; the match to TRBD2 covers 9 bases. Sequencing used peripheral blood, obtained on day 0 of AZD1222 vaccination. CDR3 sequence (DNA): TGCAGCGGGCGACTAGCGGCCAACAATGAGCAGTTCTTC. Translating it yields CSGRLAANNEQFF.